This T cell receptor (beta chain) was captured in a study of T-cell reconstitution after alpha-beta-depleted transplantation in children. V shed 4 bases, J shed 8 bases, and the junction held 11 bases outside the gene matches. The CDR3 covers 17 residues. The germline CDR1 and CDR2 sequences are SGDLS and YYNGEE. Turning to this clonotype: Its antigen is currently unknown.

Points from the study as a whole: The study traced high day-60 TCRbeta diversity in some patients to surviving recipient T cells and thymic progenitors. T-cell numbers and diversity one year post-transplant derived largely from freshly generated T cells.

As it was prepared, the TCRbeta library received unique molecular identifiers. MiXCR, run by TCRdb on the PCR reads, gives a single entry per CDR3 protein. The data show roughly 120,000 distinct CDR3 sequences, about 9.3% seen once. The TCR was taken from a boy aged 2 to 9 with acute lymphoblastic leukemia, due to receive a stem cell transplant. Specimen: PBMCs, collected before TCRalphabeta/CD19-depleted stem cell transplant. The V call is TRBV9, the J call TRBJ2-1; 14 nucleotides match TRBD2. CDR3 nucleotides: TGTGCCAGCAGCCTGTCCGGGACTAGCGGGAGTCCCTATGAGCAGTTCTTC. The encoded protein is CASSLSGTSGSPYEQFF.